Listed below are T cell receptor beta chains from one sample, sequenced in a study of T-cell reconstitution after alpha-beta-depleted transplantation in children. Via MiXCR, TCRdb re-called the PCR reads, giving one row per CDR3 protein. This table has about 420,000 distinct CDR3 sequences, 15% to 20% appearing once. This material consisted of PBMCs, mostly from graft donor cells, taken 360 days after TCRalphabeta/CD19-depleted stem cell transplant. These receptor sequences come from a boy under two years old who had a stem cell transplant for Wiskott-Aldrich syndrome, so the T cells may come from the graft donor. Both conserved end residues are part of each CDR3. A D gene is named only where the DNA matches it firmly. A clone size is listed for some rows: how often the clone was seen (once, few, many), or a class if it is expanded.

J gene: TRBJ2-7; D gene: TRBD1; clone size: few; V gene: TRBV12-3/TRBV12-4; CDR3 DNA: TGTGCCAGCAGTAAGACAGGGCGCCTCTACGAGCAGTACTTC; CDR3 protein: CASSKTGRLYEQYF
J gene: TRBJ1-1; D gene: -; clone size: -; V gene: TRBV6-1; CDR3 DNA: TGTGCCAGCCGCCAGGTCGTACTGAACACTGAAGCTTTCTTT; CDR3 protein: CASRQVVLNTEAFF
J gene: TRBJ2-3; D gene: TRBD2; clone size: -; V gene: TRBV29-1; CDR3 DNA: TGCAGCGTTGTGCGGGGGGGAACGCCAGATACGCAGTATTTT; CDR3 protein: CSVVRGGTPDTQYF
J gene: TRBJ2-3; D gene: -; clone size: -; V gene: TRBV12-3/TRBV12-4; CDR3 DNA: TGTGCCAGCAGTTTAGAGGACAGAAAGGATACGCAGTATTTT; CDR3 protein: CASSLEDRKDTQYF
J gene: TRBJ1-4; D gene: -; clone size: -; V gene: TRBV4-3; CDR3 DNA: TGCGCCAGCAGCCTAAACAGGCCCGAAAATGAAAAACTGTTTTTT; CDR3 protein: CASSLNRPENEKLFF
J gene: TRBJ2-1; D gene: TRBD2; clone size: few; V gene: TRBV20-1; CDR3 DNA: TGCAGTGCTAGTCGTGGGAGGGATTACAATGAGCAGTTCTTC; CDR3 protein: CSASRGRDYNEQFF
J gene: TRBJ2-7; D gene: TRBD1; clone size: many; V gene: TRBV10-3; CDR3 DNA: TGTGCCATCAGTTGGGACAGGAGCTCCTACGAGCAGTACTTC; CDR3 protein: CAISWDRSSYEQYF
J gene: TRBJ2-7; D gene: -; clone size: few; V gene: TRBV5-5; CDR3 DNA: TGTGCCAGCAGCTTGGCCGGGAAACTCTCCTACGAGCAGTACTTC; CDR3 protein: CASSLAGKLSYEQYF
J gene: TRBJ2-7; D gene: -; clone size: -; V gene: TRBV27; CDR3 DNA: TGTGCCAGCAGTTTAAGGGGGAAAAGCTCCTACGAGCAGTACTTC; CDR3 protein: CASSLRGKSSYEQYF
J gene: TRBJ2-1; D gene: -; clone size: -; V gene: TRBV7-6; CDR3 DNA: TGTGCCAGCAGCTTATTCTCTCTGGGCAGGCACAATGAGCAGTTCTTC; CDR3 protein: CASSLFSLGRHNEQFF
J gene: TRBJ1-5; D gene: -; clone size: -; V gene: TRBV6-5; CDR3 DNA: TGTGCCAGCAGTTACTTGGGGGCTAATCAGCCCCAGCATTTT; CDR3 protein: CASSYLGANQPQHF
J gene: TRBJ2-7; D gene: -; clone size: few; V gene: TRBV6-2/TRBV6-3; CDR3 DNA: TGTGCCAGCAGTTACTCGCCCTCCTACGAGCAGTACTTC; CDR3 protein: CASSYSPSYEQYF
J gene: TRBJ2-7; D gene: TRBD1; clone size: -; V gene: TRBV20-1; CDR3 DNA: TGCAGTGCTCGAGGATTCGGGACAGCCTATTCCTACGAGCAGTACTTC; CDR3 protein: CSARGFGTAYSYEQYF
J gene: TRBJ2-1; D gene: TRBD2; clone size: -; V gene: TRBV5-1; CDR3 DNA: TGCGCCAGCAGCTTGGGGCCGCGAGGGACTAGCTATGAGCAGTTCTTC; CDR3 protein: CASSLGPRGTSYEQFF
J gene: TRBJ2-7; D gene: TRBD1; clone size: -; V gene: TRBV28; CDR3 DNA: TGTGCCAGCAGTTTAGTGGACAGGGACTACGAGCAGTACTTC; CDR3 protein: CASSLVDRDYEQYF
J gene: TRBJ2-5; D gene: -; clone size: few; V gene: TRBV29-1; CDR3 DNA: TGCAGCGTTGGATGGGGGGCCCAAGAGACCCAGTACTTC; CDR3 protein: CSVGWGAQETQYF
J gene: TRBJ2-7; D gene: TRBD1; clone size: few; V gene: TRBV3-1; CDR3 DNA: TGTGCCAGCAGCGTCACAGGGGTCTACGAGCAGTACTTC; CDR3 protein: CASSVTGVYEQYF
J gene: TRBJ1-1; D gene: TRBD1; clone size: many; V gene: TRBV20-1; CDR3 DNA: TGCAGTGCTAGGGAGGACAGGGGGTTGGCTTTCTTT; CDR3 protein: CSAREDRGLAFF
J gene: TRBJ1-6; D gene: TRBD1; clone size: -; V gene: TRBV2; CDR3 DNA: TGTGCCAGCAGTGAAGGCGGGGACAGGGTTTCACCCCTCCACTTT; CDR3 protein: CASSEGGDRVSPLHF
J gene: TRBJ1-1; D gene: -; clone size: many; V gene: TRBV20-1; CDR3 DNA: TGCAGTGCACCCGGGATCTCCTTGACAAACACTGAAGCTTTCTTT; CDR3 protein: CSAPGISLTNTEAFF
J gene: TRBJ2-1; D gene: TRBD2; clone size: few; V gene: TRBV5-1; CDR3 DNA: TGCGCCAGCAGCTTGGAAGCGGGATGGGCTTACAATGAGCAGTTCTTC; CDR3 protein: CASSLEAGWAYNEQFF
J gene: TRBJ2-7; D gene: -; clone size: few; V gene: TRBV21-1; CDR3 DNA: TGTGCCAGCAGCAACTTAGACACCTCCTCGGGGTACGAGCAGTACTTC; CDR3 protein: CASSNLDTSSGYEQYF
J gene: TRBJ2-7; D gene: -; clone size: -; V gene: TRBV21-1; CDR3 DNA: TGTGCCAGCAGCAGGGTACCGGGTCGGGACAACTCCTACGAGCAGTACTTC; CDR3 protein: CASSRVPGRDNSYEQYF
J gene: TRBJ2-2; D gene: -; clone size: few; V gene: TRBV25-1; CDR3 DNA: TGTGCCAGCAGTGAAGCTAAGGGCAGGGGCACCGGGGAGCTGTTTTTT; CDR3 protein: CASSEAKGRGTGELFF
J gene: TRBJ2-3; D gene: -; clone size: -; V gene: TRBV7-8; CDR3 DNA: TGTGCCAGCAGCCTTCTCTGGGGGGCTGCAGATACGCAGTATTTT; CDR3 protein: CASSLLWGAADTQYF
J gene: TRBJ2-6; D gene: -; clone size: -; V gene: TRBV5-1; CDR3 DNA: TGCGCCAGCAGCTTGGCCCCTGCGCGACAGTACTCTGGGGCCAACGTCCTGACTTTC; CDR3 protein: CASSLAPARQYSGANVLTF